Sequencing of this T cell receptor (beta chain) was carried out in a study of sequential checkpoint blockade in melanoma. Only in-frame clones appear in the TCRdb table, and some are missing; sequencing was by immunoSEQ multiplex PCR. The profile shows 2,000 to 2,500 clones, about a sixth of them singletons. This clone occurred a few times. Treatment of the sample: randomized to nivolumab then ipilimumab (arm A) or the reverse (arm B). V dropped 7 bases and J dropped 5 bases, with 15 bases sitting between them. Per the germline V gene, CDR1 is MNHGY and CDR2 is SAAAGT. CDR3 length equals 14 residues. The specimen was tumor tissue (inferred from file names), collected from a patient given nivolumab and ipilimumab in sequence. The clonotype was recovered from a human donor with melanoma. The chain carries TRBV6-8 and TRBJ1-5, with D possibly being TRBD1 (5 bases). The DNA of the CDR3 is TGTGCCAGCACCGACGGGCAGGGTTATCAGCCCCAGCATTTT. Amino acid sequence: CASTDGQGYQPQHF.